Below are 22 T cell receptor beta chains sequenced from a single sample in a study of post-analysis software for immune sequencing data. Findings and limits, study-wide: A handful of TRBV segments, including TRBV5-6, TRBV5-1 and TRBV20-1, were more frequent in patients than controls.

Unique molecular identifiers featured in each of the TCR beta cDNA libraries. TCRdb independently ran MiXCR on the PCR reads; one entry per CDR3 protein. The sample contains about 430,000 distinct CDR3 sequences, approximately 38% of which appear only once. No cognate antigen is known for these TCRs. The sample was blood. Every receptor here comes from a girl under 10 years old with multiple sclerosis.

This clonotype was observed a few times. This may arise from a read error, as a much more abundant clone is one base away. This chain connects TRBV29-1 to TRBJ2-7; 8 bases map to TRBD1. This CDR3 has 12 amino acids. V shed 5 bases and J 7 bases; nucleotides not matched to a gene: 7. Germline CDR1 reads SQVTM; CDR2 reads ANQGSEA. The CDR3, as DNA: TGCAGCGTTTTGGGACAGGTACATGAGCAGTACTTC. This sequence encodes CSVLGQVHEQYF.

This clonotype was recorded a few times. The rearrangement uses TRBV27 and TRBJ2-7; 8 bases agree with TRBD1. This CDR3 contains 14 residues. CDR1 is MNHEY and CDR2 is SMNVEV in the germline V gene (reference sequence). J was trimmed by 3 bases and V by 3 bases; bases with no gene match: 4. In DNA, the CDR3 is TGTGCCAGCAGTTTGGGGGACAGGTACTACGAGCAGTACTTC. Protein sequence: CASSLGDRYYEQYF.

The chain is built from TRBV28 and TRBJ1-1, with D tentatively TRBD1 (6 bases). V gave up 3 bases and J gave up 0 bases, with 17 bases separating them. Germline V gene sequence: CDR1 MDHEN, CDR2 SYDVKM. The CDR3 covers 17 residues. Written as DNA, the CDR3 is TGTGCCAGCAGTTTTATATGGGGGGCGCGAATGAACACTGAAGCTTTCTTT. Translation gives CASSFIWGARMNTEAFF.

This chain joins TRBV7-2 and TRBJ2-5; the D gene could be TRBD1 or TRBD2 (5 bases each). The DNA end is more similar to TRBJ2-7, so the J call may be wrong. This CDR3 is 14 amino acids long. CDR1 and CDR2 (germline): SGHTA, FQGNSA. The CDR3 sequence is CASSATGRTYEQYF. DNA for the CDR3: TGTGCCAGCAGCGCCACGGGGCGGACCTACGAGCAGTACTTC.

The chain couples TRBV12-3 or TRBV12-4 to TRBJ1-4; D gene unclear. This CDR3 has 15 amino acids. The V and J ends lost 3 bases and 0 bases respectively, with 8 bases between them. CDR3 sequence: CASSFEGATNEKLFF. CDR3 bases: TGTGCCAGCAGTTTTGAAGGAGCAACTAATGAAAAACTGTTTTTT.

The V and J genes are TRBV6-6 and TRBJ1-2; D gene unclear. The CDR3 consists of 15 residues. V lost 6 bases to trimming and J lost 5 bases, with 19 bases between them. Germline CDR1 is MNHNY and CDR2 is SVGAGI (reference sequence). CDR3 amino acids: CASRQSKGSGYGYTF. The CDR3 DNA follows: TGTGCCAGCAGACAATCTAAAGGGTCGGGGTATGGCTACACCTTC.

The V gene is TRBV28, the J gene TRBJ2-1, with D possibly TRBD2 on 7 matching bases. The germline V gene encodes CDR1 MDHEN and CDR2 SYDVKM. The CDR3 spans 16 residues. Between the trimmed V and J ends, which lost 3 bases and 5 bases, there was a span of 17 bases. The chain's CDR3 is CASSFLSGKGDNEQFF. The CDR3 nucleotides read TGTGCCAGCAGTTTCTTAAGCGGGAAGGGGGACAATGAGCAGTTCTTC. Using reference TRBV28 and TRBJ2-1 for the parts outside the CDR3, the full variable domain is DVKVTQSSRYLVKRTGEKVFLECVQDMDHENMFWYRQDPGLGLRLIYFSYDVKMKEKGDIPEGYSVSREKKERFSLILESASTNQTSMYLCASSFLSGKGDNEQFFGPGTRLTVL.

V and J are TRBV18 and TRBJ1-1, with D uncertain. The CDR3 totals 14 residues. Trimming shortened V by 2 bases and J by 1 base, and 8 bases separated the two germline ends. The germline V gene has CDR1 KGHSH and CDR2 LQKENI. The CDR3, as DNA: TGTGCCAGCTCACCATATGACAAGAACACTGAAGCTTTCTTT. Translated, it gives CASSPYDKNTEAFF.

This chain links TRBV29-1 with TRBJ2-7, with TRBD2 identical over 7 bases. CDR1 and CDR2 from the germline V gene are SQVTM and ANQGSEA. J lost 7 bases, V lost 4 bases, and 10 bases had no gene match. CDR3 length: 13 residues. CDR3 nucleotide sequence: TGCAGCGTTGCCGGGAGGCTCGATAGTGAGCAGTACTTC. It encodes CSVAGRLDSEQYF.

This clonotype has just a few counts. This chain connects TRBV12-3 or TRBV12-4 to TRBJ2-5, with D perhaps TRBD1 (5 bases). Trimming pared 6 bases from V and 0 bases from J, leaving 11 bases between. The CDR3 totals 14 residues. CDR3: CASRPDSHQETQYF. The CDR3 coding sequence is TGTGCCAGCAGACCAGACAGCCACCAAGAGACCCAGTACTTC.

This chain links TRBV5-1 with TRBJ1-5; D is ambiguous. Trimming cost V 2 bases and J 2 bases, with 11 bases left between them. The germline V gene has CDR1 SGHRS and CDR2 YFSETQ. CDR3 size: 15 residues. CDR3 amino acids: CASSFTGGGNQPQHF. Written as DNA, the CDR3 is TGCGCCAGCAGCTTCACGGGTGGGGGCAATCAGCCCCAGCATTTT.

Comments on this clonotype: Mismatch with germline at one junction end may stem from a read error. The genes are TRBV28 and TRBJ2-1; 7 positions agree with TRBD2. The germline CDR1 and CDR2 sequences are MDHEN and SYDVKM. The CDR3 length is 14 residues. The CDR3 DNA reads TGTGCCAGCAACCGGGCTAGCGGAACCTACGAGCAATTCTTC. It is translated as CASNRASGTYEQFF.

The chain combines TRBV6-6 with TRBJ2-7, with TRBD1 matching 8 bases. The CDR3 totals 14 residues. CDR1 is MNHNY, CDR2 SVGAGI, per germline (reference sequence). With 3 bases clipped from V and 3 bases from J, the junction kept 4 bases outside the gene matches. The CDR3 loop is CASSYAGQDYEQYF. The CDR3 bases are TGTGCCAGCAGTTATGCGGGACAGGACTACGAGCAGTACTTC.

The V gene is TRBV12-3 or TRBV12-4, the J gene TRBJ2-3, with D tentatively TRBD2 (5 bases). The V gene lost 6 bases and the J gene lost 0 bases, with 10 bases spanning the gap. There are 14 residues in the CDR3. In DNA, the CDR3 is TGTGCCAGCAGGCAGATAGCGAGCACAGATACGCAGTATTTT. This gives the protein CASRQIASTDTQYF.

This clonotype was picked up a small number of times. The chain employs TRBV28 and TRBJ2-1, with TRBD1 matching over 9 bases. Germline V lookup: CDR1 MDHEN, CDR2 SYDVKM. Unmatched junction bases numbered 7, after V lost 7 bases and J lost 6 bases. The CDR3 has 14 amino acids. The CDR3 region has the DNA TGTGCCAGCAATCCGGGACAGGGACTCAATGAGCAGTTCTTC. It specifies CASNPGQGLNEQFF.

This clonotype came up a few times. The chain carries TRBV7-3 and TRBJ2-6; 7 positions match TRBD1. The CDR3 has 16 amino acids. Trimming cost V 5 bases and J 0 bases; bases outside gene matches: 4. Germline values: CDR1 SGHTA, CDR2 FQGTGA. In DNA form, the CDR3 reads TGTGCCAGCAGCAAGACAGGGAACTCTGGGGCCAACGTCCTGACTTTC. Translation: CASSKTGNSGANVLTF.

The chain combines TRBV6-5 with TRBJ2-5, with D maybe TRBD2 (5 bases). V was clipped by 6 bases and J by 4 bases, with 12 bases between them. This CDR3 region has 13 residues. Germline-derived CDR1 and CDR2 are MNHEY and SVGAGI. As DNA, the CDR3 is TGTGCCAGCAGGAGTCCGGCGGGAGAGACCCAGTACTTC. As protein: CASRSPAGETQYF.

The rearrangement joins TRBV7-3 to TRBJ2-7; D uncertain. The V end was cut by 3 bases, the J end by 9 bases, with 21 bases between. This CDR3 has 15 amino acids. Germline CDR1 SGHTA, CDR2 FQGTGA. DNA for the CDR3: TGTGCCAGCAGCTTGAACGCGGACCGCCTTCAGCGGCAGTACTTC. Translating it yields CASSLNADRLQRQYF.

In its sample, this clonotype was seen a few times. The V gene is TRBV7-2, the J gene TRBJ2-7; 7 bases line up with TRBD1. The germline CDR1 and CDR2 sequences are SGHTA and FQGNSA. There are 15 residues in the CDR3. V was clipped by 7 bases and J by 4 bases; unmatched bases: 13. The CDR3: CASTLLGADRYEQYF. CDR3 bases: TGTGCCAGCACCCTTCTCGGGGCGGACAGGTACGAGCAGTACTTC.

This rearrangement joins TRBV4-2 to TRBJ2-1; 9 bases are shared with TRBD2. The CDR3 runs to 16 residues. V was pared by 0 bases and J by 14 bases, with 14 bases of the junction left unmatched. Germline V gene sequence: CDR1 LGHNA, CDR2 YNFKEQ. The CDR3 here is CASSQEERRPAGGEFF. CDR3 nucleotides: TGTGCCAGCAGCCAAGAAGAGAGGAGACCAGCGGGAGGAGAGTTCTTC.

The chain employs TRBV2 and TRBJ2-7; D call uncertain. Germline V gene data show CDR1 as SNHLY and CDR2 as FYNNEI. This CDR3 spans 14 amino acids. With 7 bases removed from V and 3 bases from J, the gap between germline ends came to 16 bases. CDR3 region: CASNLDRTNYEQYF. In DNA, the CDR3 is TGTGCCAGCAATTTGGACCGTACCAACTACGAGCAGTACTTC.

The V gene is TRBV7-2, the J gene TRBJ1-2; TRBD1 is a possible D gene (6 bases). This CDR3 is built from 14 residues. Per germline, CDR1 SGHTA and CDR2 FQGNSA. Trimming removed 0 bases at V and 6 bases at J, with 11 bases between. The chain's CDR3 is CASSLAQGPNGYTF. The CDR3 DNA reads TGTGCCAGCAGCTTAGCCCAGGGGCCTAATGGCTACACCTTC.